The 27 T cell receptor beta chains in this list originate from one sample, sequenced in a study of T cells after yellow fever vaccination. TCRdb reprocessed the 5' RACE reads with MiXCR, giving one entry per CDR3 protein. The sample includes 340,000 or so distinct CDR3 sequences, approximately 12% of them seen just once. This specimen consisted of CD4+ T cells sorted from PBMCs, obtained 15 days after the yellow fever booster vaccination. The receptors were sampled from a man aged 18-30 years who received the YFV17D yellow fever vaccine.

The chain employs TRBV5-1 and TRBJ1-5, with D unresolved. This CDR3 comprises 15 residues. V lost 0 bases and J 7 bases, leaving 14 bases between the germline ends. The germline V gene has CDR1 SGHRS and CDR2 YFSETQ. CDR3 region: CASSLESSPGQPQHF. Written as DNA, the CDR3 is TGCGCCAGCAGCTTGGAGAGTAGCCCGGGCCAGCCCCAGCATTTT.

This clonotype was counted at least ten times. This sequence joins TRBV18 and TRBJ2-3; D gene uncertain. CDR3 length equals 12 residues. Looked up from germline, CDR1 is KGHSH and CDR2 is LQKENI. The V gene lost 1 base and the J gene lost 6 bases, with 5 bases spanning the gap. The CDR3 region is CASSPLGDTQYF. CDR3 sequence (DNA): TGTGCCAGCTCACCACTTGGGGATACGCAGTATTTT.

This chain links TRBV6-6 with TRBJ2-1; D may match TRBD1 or TRBD2 (6 bases each). Germline CDR1 MNHNY, CDR2 SVGAGI (reference sequence). This CDR3 region has 15 residues. The V gene lost 6 bases and the J gene lost 9 bases, with 21 bases spanning the gap. DNA of the CDR3: TGTGCCAGCAGCCCCCATTACCGGGGGCTCGGTGAGCAGTTCTTC. Its protein is CASSPHYRGLGEQFF.

The CDR3 is CASIEPSGGTQYF. The CDR3 DNA reads as TGCGCCAGCATTGAACCTTCAGGGGGTACGCAGTATTTT. The chain uses TRBV5-1 and TRBJ2-3, with 7 bases lining up with TRBD1. The V segment lost 6 bases and the J segment 8 bases; nucleotides outside the gene matches: 9. CDR3 length: 13 residues. Germline V gene lookup returns CDR1 SGHRS and CDR2 YFSETQ.

This chain uses TRBV9 with TRBJ2-2; no firm D call. Trimming removed 0 bases at V and 7 bases at J, with 4 bases between. The CDR3 covers 12 residues. CDR1 is SGDLS, CDR2 YYNGEE, per germline. This CDR3 reads CASSVVGGELFF. The CDR3 bases are TGTGCCAGCAGCGTAGTTGGCGGGGAGCTGTTTTTT.

The chain joins TRBV18 to TRBJ1-5; unclear D gene. The CDR3 loop spans 14 amino acids. V was cut by 2 bases and J by 3 bases, with 8 bases left in between. Germline loops: CDR1 KGHSH, CDR2 LQKENI. The CDR3 coding sequence is TGTGCCAGCTCACCAAAGAGGGACAATCAGCCCCAGCATTTT. Translation gives CASSPKRDNQPQHF.

J is TRBJ1-6 and V is TRBV6-2 or TRBV6-3; no clear D gene. This CDR3 comprises 15 residues. CDR1 and CDR2 (germline): MNHEY, SVGEGT. V was trimmed by 0 bases and J by 7 bases, leaving 10 bases between them. The CDR3 loop is CASSYSGLMNSPLHF. In DNA form, the CDR3 reads TGTGCCAGCAGTTACTCTGGACTGATGAATTCACCCCTCCACTTT.

This clonotype was detected a few times. The chain carries TRBV6-4 and TRBJ2-2; D gene ambiguous. The CDR3 length is 15 residues. CDR1 is MRHNA and CDR2 is SNTAGT in the germline V gene. V shed 3 bases and J shed 1 base, with 9 bases lying between them. CDR3 residues: CASSEGRRNTGELFF. The CDR3 DNA reads TGTGCCAGCAGTGAGGGCAGGAGGAACACCGGGGAGCTGTTTTTT.

This clonotype was counted a few times. The gene calls are TRBV28 and TRBJ2-2, with D unresolved. Germline V gene lookup returns CDR1 MDHEN and CDR2 SYDVKM. This CDR3 has 16 residues. V dropped 6 bases and J dropped 0 bases, with 14 bases sitting between them. The CDR3 DNA sequence: TGTGCCAGCAGCCGCCCCCAGGTCGCGAACACCGGGGAGCTGTTTTTT. As protein: CASSRPQVANTGELFF.

The chain is built from TRBV5-1 and TRBJ2-1, with D perhaps matching TRBD1 or TRBD2 (6 bases each). The CDR3 covers 16 residues. V was pared by 1 base and J by 0 bases, with 11 bases between. The V gene's germline CDR1 is SGHRS and CDR2 YFSETQ. The CDR3 bases are TGCGCCAGCAGCTTGACAGGGAGGAGCTCCTACAATGAGCAGTTCTTC. Protein product: CASSLTGRSSYNEQFF.

The genes are TRBV7-3 and TRBJ1-3; D possibly corresponds to TRBD1 (5 bases). V shed 5 bases and J shed 4 bases, with 15 bases lying between them. Germline loops: CDR1 SGHTA, CDR2 FQGTGA. CDR3 length equals 15 residues. CDR3 DNA sequence: TGTGCCAGCAGCCTAGAGGGGTACAAAGGAAACACCATATATTTT. It specifies CASSLEGYKGNTIYF.

This clonotype was detected many times. The genes are TRBV29-1 and TRBJ1-4, with 9 bases matching TRBD1. V gave up 7 bases and J gave up 5 bases; unmatched junction bases: 2. Per germline, CDR1 SQVTM and CDR2 ANQGSEA. The CDR3 has 12 residues. The CDR3 DNA reads as TGCAGCGCCGGGACAGGGAATGAAAAACTGTTTTTT. Protein sequence: CSAGTGNEKLFF.

This clonotype has a handful of counts. The J gene is TRBJ2-7, the V gene TRBV7-8; 11 bases are a match to TRBD2. CDR3 length: 14 residues. Germline CDR1 and CDR2: SGHVS and FQNEAQ. V dropped 3 bases and J dropped 5; count of bases not matched to a gene: 3. CDR3 DNA: TGTGCCAGCAGCTTCCTAGCGGGGGGCAACGAGCAGTACGTC. Its translation is CASSFLAGGNEQYV.

The CDR3 loop reads CASSATASDTQYF. DNA of the CDR3: TGTGCCAGCAGCGCGACAGCTTCAGATACGCAGTATTTT. V and J are TRBV7-3 and TRBJ2-3, with D perhaps matching TRBD1 (5 bases). The CDR3 extends over 13 amino acids. Germline V CDR1 and CDR2: SGHTA, FQGTGA. Trimming took 5 bases from V and 4 from J, leaving 10 bases between them.

J is TRBJ1-5 and V is TRBV6-1; 8 bases map to TRBD1. V shed 1 base, J shed 7 bases, and the junction held 12 bases outside the gene matches. The CDR3 totals 17 residues. The germline V gene has CDR1 MNHNS and CDR2 SASEGT. The DNA of the CDR3 is TGTGCCAGCAGTGAAGTCACGGGCAGGGGGCTAGGACAGCCCCAGCATTTT. This sequence encodes CASSEVTGRGLGQPQHF.

This rearrangement joins TRBV29-1 to TRBJ2-5; 7 bases agree with TRBD2. Per germline, CDR1 SQVTM and CDR2 ANQGSEA. V gave up 7 bases and J gave up 3 bases; unmatched junction bases: 11. This CDR3 comprises 14 residues. As DNA, the CDR3 is TGCAGCGCCGGGGGGACCAGCGGGAAAGAGACCCAGTACTTC. Translated: CSAGGTSGKETQYF. The full variable domain, rest sourced from reference TRBV29-1 and TRBJ2-5, is SAVISQKPSRDICQRGTSLTIQCQVDSQVTMMFWYRQQPGQSLTLIATANQGSEATYESGFVIDKFPISRPNLTFSTLTVSNMSPEDSSIYLCSAGGTSGKETQYFGPGTRLLVL.

This clonotype was observed a few times. The V call is TRBV7-2, the J call TRBJ1-3; D remains unclear. V was shortened by 8 bases and J by 4 bases, with 9 bases between the two germline ends. Germline CDR1 and CDR2: SGHTA and FQGNSA. The CDR3 sequence is 12 residues long. The CDR3 DNA is TGTGCCAGCCGCCCGAGGGGAAACACCATATATTTT. This codes for CASRPRGNTIYF. The whole variable domain, remainder taken from reference TRBV7-2 and TRBJ1-3, is GAGVSQSPSNKVTEKGKDVELRCDPISGHTALYWYRQSLGQGLEFLIYFQGNSAPDKSGLPSDRFSAERTGGSVSTLTIQRTQQEDSAVYLCASRPRGNTIYFGEGSWLTVV.

Only a few counts were recorded for this clonotype. The rearrangement links TRBV27 to TRBJ1-1; D not resolved. Germline CDR1 MNHEY, CDR2 SMNVEV (reference sequence). This CDR3 is built from 14 residues. Trimming left V 3 bases short and J 0 bases short, with 8 bases between. The CDR3 DNA sequence: TGTGCCAGCAGTTTCGGCGGGATGAACACTGAAGCTTTCTTT. This translates into CASSFGGMNTEAFF.

Many counts were recorded for this clonotype. The CDR3 reads CASSLFAGAYNEQFF. For the CDR3, the DNA is TGTGCCAGCAGCTTATTCGCGGGGGCCTACAATGAGCAGTTCTTC. The gene calls are TRBV7-9 and TRBJ2-1, with 7 bases that match TRBD2. Unmatched junction bases numbered 3, after V lost 2 bases and J lost 2 bases. The length of the CDR3 is 15 residues. CDR1 SEHNR and CDR2 FQNEAQ come from the germline V gene (reference sequence).

The CDR3 sequence is CASSWAGTTFYNEQFF. The CDR3 DNA reads as TGTGCCAGCAGCTGGGCCGGGACTACCTTTTACAATGAGCAGTTCTTC. V and J are TRBV7-2 and TRBJ2-1; 7 nucleotides line up with TRBD2. Looked up from germline, CDR1 is SGHTA and CDR2 is FQGNSA. The CDR3 runs to 16 residues. J was trimmed by 4 bases and V by 4 bases; bases with no gene match: 10.

This clonotype was seen more than once but under ten times. For the CDR3, the DNA is TGTGCCAGCAGCGTAGGGGGGGGAGGGCCCGGCACCGGGGAGCTGTTTTTT. It encodes CASSVGGGGPGTGELFF. V usage is TRBV9 and J usage is TRBJ2-2; 7 positions match TRBD2. CDR3 length: 17 amino acids. Trimming removed 0 bases from V and 4 bases from J; junction bases left unmatched: 9. The germline V gene has CDR1 SGDLS and CDR2 YYNGEE.

This clonotype was seen a few times. The genes are TRBV7-9 and TRBJ1-1; unclear D gene. This CDR3 contains 15 residues. Per the germline V gene, CDR1 is SEHNR and CDR2 is FQNEAQ (reference sequence). The V end was cut by 6 bases, the J end by 0 bases, with 14 bases between. CDR3 DNA: TGTGCCAGCAGTCAAAAACCCAGTGTGAACACTGAAGCTTTCTTT. It specifies CASSQKPSVNTEAFF.

This clonotype turned up a few times. The chain has TRBV29-1 and TRBJ2-3, with TRBD2 identical over 12 bases. The germline CDR1 and CDR2 sequences are SQVTM and ANQGSEA. This CDR3 region has 15 residues. V trimming: 7 bases; J trimming: 6 bases; junction bases outside the gene matches: 11. The CDR3 reads CSAERLAGGRDTQYF. The CDR3 nucleotides read TGCAGCGCCGAACGTCTAGCGGGGGGGCGGGATACGCAGTATTTT.

This clonotype was counted many times. V usage is TRBV6-5 and J usage is TRBJ1-2, with 9 bases lining up with TRBD1. Trimming at V came to 6 bases and at J to 4 bases, leaving 21 bases not matched to a gene. The CDR3 totals 19 residues. CDR1 is MNHEY and CDR2 is SVGAGI in the germline V gene. CDR3 bases: TGTGCCAGCAGCCCTGCGATTGGGACAGGGACGTCCTTTTTCTATGGCTACACCTTC. Translation: CASSPAIGTGTSFFYGYTF.

The V call is TRBV28, the J call TRBJ1-2; D remains unclear. The V gene's germline CDR1 is MDHEN and CDR2 SYDVKM. The ends were cut back, 4 bases at V and 3 bases at J, with 3 bases in the middle. This CDR3 is built from 11 residues. For the CDR3, the DNA is TGTGCCAGCAGTTCCTACTATGGCTACACCTTC. As protein: CASSSYYGYTF.

The J gene is TRBJ1-2, the V gene TRBV2; no clear D. Trimming left V 3 bases short and J 4 bases short, with 6 bases between. This CDR3 region has 12 residues. The germline V gene has CDR1 SNHLY and CDR2 FYNNEI. CDR3 loop: CASSEHVYGYTF. In nucleotides, the CDR3 is TGTGCCAGCAGTGAGCACGTCTATGGCTACACCTTC.

V is TRBV15 and J is TRBJ2-7; a possible D gene is TRBD2 (5 bases). This CDR3 comprises 16 residues. Germline CDR1 and CDR2: LNHNV and YYDKDF (reference sequence). V was pared by 0 bases and J by 1 base, with 13 bases between. The CDR3 coding sequence is TGTGCCACCAGCAGAGATCGAGGTCGGGGATCCTACGAGCAGTACGTC. Its protein product is CATSRDRGRGSYEQYV.